These T cell receptor beta chains were read from a single sample in a study of metastatic and nonmetastatic thyroid tumors. TCRdb reprocessed the PCR reads using MiXCR. Of over 15,000 clones listed, 16% were seen once; the top ten hold 15% to 20%. The sample was blood. The receptors shown here come from a male donor with papillary thyroid cancer or a benign thyroid nodule (not recorded which). Some clones in this sample may be carry-over from other donors' samples. Each CDR3 is given with its conserved first and last residue. The D gene is left open where the match is weak. A clone size is listed for some rows: how often the clone was seen (once, few, many), or a class if it is expanded.

V gene,J gene,D gene,clone size,CDR3 DNA,CDR3 protein
TRBV5-1,TRBJ2-7,NA,many,TGCGCCAGCAGCTCAGACCTATCTTCAAGGGTGCAGTACTTC,CASSSDLSSRVQYF
TRBV9,TRBJ2-7,TRBD1,NA,TGTGCCAGCAGCGATGACAGGGAGCAACTTTACTACGAGCAGTACTTC,CASSDDREQLYYEQYF
TRBV15,TRBJ1-5,NA,many,TGTGCCACCAGCAGAGCTATGGAAAATCAACCCCAGCATTTT,CATSRAMENQPQHF
TRBV28,TRBJ2-4,NA,many,TGTGCCAGCAGTTGGGCCACCAGGGGGGTGAGATCCAAAAACATTCAGTACTTC,CASSWATRGVRSKNIQYF
TRBV5-1,TRBJ2-1,NA,many,TGCGCCAGCAGCTTGGGGGATTCCTACAATGAGCAGTTCTTC,CASSLGDSYNEQFF
TRBV19,TRBJ2-1,TRBD2,many,TGTGCCAGTAGTATTGCGGGAGACTCCTACAATGAGCAGTTCTTC,CASSIAGDSYNEQFF
TRBV5-1,TRBJ2-1,NA,NA,TGCGCCAGCAGCTTTTGGGGTAGGGATGAGCAGTTCTTC,CASSFWGRDEQFF
TRBV5-1,TRBJ2-1,TRBD2,many,TGCGCCAGTACCCCTAGCGGACCAAAAGGCGACAATGAGCAGTTCTTC,CASTPSGPKGDNEQFF
TRBV2,TRBJ2-1,TRBD2,many,TGTGCCAGCAGTGAACTCCCTAGCGGGAGTTTTGGTGAGCAGTTCTTC,CASSELPSGSFGEQFF
TRBV12-3/TRBV12-4,TRBJ2-1,NA,many,TGTGCCAGCAGTTCGACAGGGACGGGAGATGAGCAGTTCTTC,CASSSTGTGDEQFF
TRBV9,TRBJ2-1,TRBD2,many,TGTGCCAGCAGCGTGGGACTAGCAGGATACAATGAGCAGTTCTTC,CASSVGLAGYNEQFF
TRBV6-1,TRBJ1-1,NA,few,TGTGCCAGCAATACGATAAACACTGAAGCTTTCTTT,CASNTINTEAFF
TRBV19,TRBJ2-2,TRBD2,many,TGTGCCAGTAGTCCCCGACCGGGACTAGCGGGAGTCAATAACACCGGGGAGCTGTTTTTT,CASSPRPGLAGVNNTGELFF
TRBV4-2,TRBJ2-5,NA,many,TGTGCCAGCAGCCAAGAGCGGGGGCCTCAAGAGACCCAGTACTTC,CASSQERGPQETQYF
TRBV30,TRBJ2-7,NA,many,TGTGCCTGGAACCGGGACGGACGACCTATTGTGCAGTACTTC,CAWNRDGRPIVQYF
TRBV7-9,TRBJ1-5,NA,many,TGTGCCAGCAGCTCCGACAGGCTAAATCAGCCCCAGCATTTT,CASSSDRLNQPQHF
TRBV30,TRBJ2-6,NA,NA,TGTGCCCTCTCTACGGCAGACAGCTCTTCTGGGGCCAACGTCCTGACTTTC,CALSTADSSSGANVLTF
TRBV20-1,TRBJ2-3,NA,many,TGCAGTGCTAGAGGGTCTTCAGCTAGCACAGATACGCAGTATTTT,CSARGSSASTDTQYF
TRBV9,TRBJ1-1,TRBD1,many,TGTGCCAGCAGCCCTCTAACAGGGGTGAACACTGAAGCTTTCTTT,CASSPLTGVNTEAFF
TRBV20-1,TRBJ1-5,TRBD1,NA,TGCAGTGCTAGAGATTATAGGACAGGGGTTTATCAGCCCCAGCATTTT,CSARDYRTGVYQPQHF
TRBV11-2,TRBJ2-7,NA,many,TGTGCCAGCAACTTAGAAGGGGTCCCGTACTACGAGCAGTACTTC,CASNLEGVPYYEQYF
TRBV7-2,TRBJ1-1,NA,many,TGTGCCAGCAGCCCGGGACTCTCGAACACTGAAGCTTTCTTT,CASSPGLSNTEAFF
TRBV7-8,TRBJ2-5,NA,many,TGTGCCAGCAGCAACCAGGTTGGTGAGACCCAGTACTTC,CASSNQVGETQYF